A selection of T cell receptor beta chains follows, all from one sample in a study of tumor T cells in aggressive B-cell lymphoma. Data came from immunoSEQ multiplex PCR; TCRdb stores just in-frame clones and leaves some out. The data contain about 7,400 clones, around four fifths of them singletons. The specimen was tumor tissue. The receptor source for this set is an adult with diffuse large B cell lymphoma. Both conserved end residues are part of each CDR3. D genes are given only for firm matches. Expanded clones are given a class, and other clones once, few, many or no size at all.

j_call | cdr3_length | d_call | clone_size | v_call | cdr3_aa | cdr3_nt
TRBJ1-2 | 11 | NA | few | TRBV20-1 | CSARGTGGYTF | TGCAGTGCTAGGGGAACAGGTGGCTATACCTTC
TRBJ2-3 | 16 | NA | NA | TRBV5-1 | CASSLDTVASTDTQYF | TGCGCCAGCAGCTTGGATACAGTGGCTAGCACAGATACGCAGTATTTT
TRBJ2-7 | 11 | NA | few | TRBV28 | CASSSFDEQYF | TGTGCCAGCAGTTCCTTCGACGAGCAGTACTTC
TRBJ2-3 | 18 | TRBD2 | NA | TRBV4-2 | CASSQAPSGREQRYTQYF | TGTGCCAGCAGCCAAGCCCCTAGCGGGAGGGAGCAGCGGTATACGCAGTATTTT
TRBJ2-7 | 17 | TRBD2 | NA | TRBV7-6 | CASSSGPAGVGTYEQYF | TGTGCCAGCAGCTCCGGCCCCGCGGGAGTAGGTACCTACGAGCAGTACTTC
TRBJ2-1 | 16 | TRBD2 | NA | TRBV7-3 | CASSGKGGSSYNEQFF | TGTGCCAGCAGCGGAAAGGGCGGGAGCTCCTACAATGAGCAGTTCTTC
TRBJ2-7 | 15 | TRBD1 | NA | TRBV18 | CASSPVGQGRDEQYF | TGTGCCAGCTCACCGGTAGGACAGGGGCGGGACGAGCAGTACTTC
TRBJ2-2 | 16 | TRBD1 | NA | TRBV11-2 | CASSFTTGGYVGELFF | TGTGCCAGCAGCTTTACAACAGGGGGATATGTAGGGGAGCTGTTTTTT
TRBJ2-1 | 16 | TRBD2 | NA | TRBV5-5 | CASSSGLAGRIDEQFF | TGTGCCAGCAGCTCTGGACTAGCGGGAAGGATCGATGAGCAGTTCTTC
TRBJ2-1 | 14 | TRBD1 | NA | TRBV29-1 | CSAYPDRNYNEQFF | TGCAGCGCTTACCCGGACAGGAACTACAATGAGCAGTTCTTC
TRBJ2-2 | 14 | NA | NA | TRBV11-3 | CASSLGGGTGELFF | TGTGCCAGCAGCTTGGGAGGGGGGACCGGGGAGCTGTTTTTT
TRBJ2-7 | 13 | NA | NA | TRBV15 | CATSRDHGYEQYF | TGTGCCACCAGCAGAGATCACGGCTACGAGCAGTACTTC
TRBJ1-2 | 13 | TRBD1 | NA | TRBV29-1 | CSVGDNRGFGYTF | TGCAGCGTCGGAGACAACAGGGGATTTGGCTACACCTTC
TRBJ2-7 | 13 | TRBD2 | NA | TRBV10-3 | CAISPGLADEQYF | TGTGCCATCAGCCCGGGACTAGCGGACGAGCAGTACTTC
TRBJ2-3 | 16 | TRBD2 | NA | TRBV19 | CASSPGLVVRMDTQYF | TGTGCCAGTAGTCCTGGACTAGTCGTACGCATGGATACGCAGTATTTT
TRBJ2-4 | 13 | NA | NA | TRBV7-8 | CASSGGTRNIQYF | TGTGCCAGCAGCGGGGGGACGCGAAACATTCAGTACTTC
TRBJ2-7 | 10 | NA | NA | TRBV20-1 | CSATQYEQYF | TGCAGTGCTACGCAATACGAGCAGTACTTC